This entry concerns a single T cell receptor beta chain. Data came from immunoSEQ multiplex PCR; TCRdb stores just in-frame clones and leaves some out. The sample records roughly 320,000 clones, 87% being singletons. Germline V gene data show CDR1 as SNHLY and CDR2 as FYNNEI. Trimming shortened V by 2 bases and J by 7 bases, and 8 bases separated the two germline ends. CDR3 length: 12 amino acids. These data originate in a study of Ad26.COV2.S vaccination and SARS-CoV-2 variants. Sample treatment: some 20 received Ad26.COV2.S at low or high dose, single or two shots; roughly 5 received placebo; per-sample allocation not given. After the first vaccine or placebo injection, samples were drawn on day 63. The donor's status was that of an adult aged 18-55 years in Boston.

The sequence derives from a person aged 18-65 years who received the Ad26.COV2.S COVID-19 vaccine or a placebo. Source: peripheral blood, taken in a trial of Ad26.COV2.S vaccine versus placebo. The V gene is TRBV2, the J gene TRBJ2-5; perhaps D is TRBD1 or TRBD2 (5 bases each). The CDR3 loop is CASSEQGPTQYF. CDR3 in DNA: TGTGCCAGCAGTGAACAGGGACCGACCCAGTACTTC.